A selection of T cell receptor beta chains follows, all from one sample in a study of identical twins. TCRdb re-analysed the 5' RACE reads in MiXCR, keeping a single row per CDR3 protein. The repertoire consists of some 690,000 distinct CDR3 sequences, with 21% occurring once and the leading ten covering around 4.4%. These data are also associated with another study on T cells expressing NK-cell markers.

Sequencing used PBMCs. These receptors originate from a woman aged 18-29 years in good health. Both conserved end residues are part of each CDR3. D genes are given only for firm matches. Size is stated for part of the rows, as once, few or many counts, or as a class when the clone is expanded.

clone_size	d_call	v_call	j_call	cdr3_aa	cdr3_nt
NA	NA	TRBV7-8	TRBJ2-3	CASSRRQVEGADTQYF	TGTGCCAGCAGCCGCCGACAAGTCGAAGGGGCAGATACGCAGTATTTT
many	NA	TRBV12-3/TRBV12-4	TRBJ1-2	CASLDRWGDGYTF	TGTGCCAGCTTGGACCGGTGGGGCGATGGCTACACCTTC
NA	NA	TRBV3-1	TRBJ2-1	CASSDPNAGHEQFF	TGTGCCAGCAGCGACCCGAACGCAGGCCATGAGCAGTTCTTC
NA	NA	TRBV12-3/TRBV12-4	TRBJ1-4	CASSLPTATNEKLFF	TGTGCCAGCAGTTTGCCGACAGCAACTAATGAAAAACTGTTTTTT
few	NA	TRBV12-3/TRBV12-4	TRBJ1-4	CASRSRWANEKLFF	TGTGCCAGCAGGTCCAGGTGGGCTAATGAAAAACTGTTTTTT
NA	NA	TRBV7-7	TRBJ2-5	CASSLRRQETQYF	TGTGCTAGCAGCTTAAGGCGGCAAGAGACCCAGTACTTC
NA	NA	TRBV6-6	TRBJ2-7	CASSIEIQYEQYF	TGTGCCAGCAGTATCGAAATCCAATACGAGCAGTACTTC
NA	TRBD1	TRBV11-2	TRBJ2-5	CASRFPDLKRDRGGETQYF	TGTGCCAGCAGATTCCCCGACTTGAAGCGGGACAGGGGTGGGGAGACCCAGTACTTC
NA	NA	TRBV6-1	TRBJ2-2	CASTMGNPIQSGELFF	TGTGCCAGCACAATGGGGAATCCAATCCAATCCGGGGAGCTGTTTTTT
NA	TRBD2	TRBV10-3	TRBJ2-7	CAAQGTSGGTYEQYF	TGTGCCGCACAGGGGACTAGCGGAGGGACCTACGAGCAGTACTTC
NA	TRBD2	TRBV11-2	TRBJ2-1	CASSSSGAGGPNEQFF	TGTGCCAGCAGTTCCAGCGGGGCGGGAGGCCCCAATGAGCAGTTCTTC
NA	TRBD1	TRBV6-1	TRBJ2-5	CASRRPTQGARETQYF	TGTGCCAGCAGGCGACCGACACAGGGGGCTCGGGAGACCCAGTACTTC
few	NA	TRBV5-1	TRBJ2-7	CASAGISGQYF	TGCGCCAGCGCGGGGATAAGTGGGCAGTACTTC
NA	NA	TRBV11-1	TRBJ2-4	CASSFALAKNIQYF	TGTGCCAGCAGCTTTGCGCTAGCCAAAAACATTCAGTACTTC
NA	NA	TRBV12-3/TRBV12-4	TRBJ2-2	CASKGSPNTGELFF	TGTGCCAGCAAGGGCAGCCCGAACACCGGGGAGCTGTTTTTT
many	TRBD2	TRBV9	TRBJ2-3	CASTVGGGRADTQYF	TGTGCCAGCACCGTGGGGGGGGGACGGGCAGATACGCAGTATTTT
NA	TRBD2	TRBV6-4	TRBJ2-5	CASSDSRMAGEETQYF	TGTGCCAGCAGTGACTCGAGGATGGCGGGGGAAGAGACCCAGTACTTC
many	NA	TRBV6-1	TRBJ2-3	CASTGSTDTQYF	TGTGCCAGCACAGGTAGCACAGATACGCAGTATTTT
few	NA	TRBV7-9	TRBJ1-1	CAWRAVTTEAFF	TGTGCGTGGCGGGCGGTTACCACTGAAGCTTTCTTT
NA	TRBD2	TRBV5-1	TRBJ2-1	CASSLGPGLAYNEQFF	TGCGCCAGCAGCTTGGGGCCCGGACTAGCGTACAATGAGCAGTTCTTC
many	TRBD1	TRBV20-1	TRBJ1-5	CSASRQGIGQPQHF	TGCAGTGCTAGCCGACAGGGGATAGGTCAGCCCCAGCATTTT
few	TRBD1	TRBV5-1	TRBJ2-1	CASTPGGVNEQFF	TGCGCCAGCACCCCAGGGGGCGTCAATGAGCAGTTCTTC